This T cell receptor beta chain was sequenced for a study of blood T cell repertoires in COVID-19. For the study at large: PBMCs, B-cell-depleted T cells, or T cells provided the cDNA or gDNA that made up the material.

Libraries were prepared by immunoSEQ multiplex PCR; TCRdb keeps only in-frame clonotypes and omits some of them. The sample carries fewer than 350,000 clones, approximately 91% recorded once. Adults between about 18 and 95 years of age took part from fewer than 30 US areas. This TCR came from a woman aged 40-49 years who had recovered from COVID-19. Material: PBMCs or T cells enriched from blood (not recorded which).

CDR3 in amino acids: CASSPQGANYEQYF. For the CDR3, the DNA is TGCGCCAGCAGCCCCCAGGGGGCTAATTACGAGCAGTACTTC. This sequence joins TRBV5-1 and TRBJ2-7; 8 bases map to TRBD1. The trim removed 4 bases at V and 4 bases at J, leaving 7 bases unmatched. Germline values: CDR1 SGHRS, CDR2 YFSETQ. The CDR3 is made up of 14 amino acids.